This T cell receptor (beta chain) was recorded in a study of cytomegalovirus exposure and HLA in healthy donors. Study-wide results and limits: Cytomegalovirus status was reportedly diagnosed by the classifier with high specificity and sensitivity.

Comments on this clone: Antigen specificity is unknown.

In germline, CDR1 is SGHTA, CDR2 FQGNSA. Trimming left V 3 bases short and J 2 bases short, with 14 bases between. This CDR3 comprises 15 residues. The table came from immunoSEQ multiplex PCR; TCRdb's copy has only in-frame clones and leaves some out. The table records approximately 230,000 clones, roughly 84% of them present only once. Sequenced input: PBMCs. The J gene is TRBJ2-7, the V gene TRBV7-2; D unclear. This receptor was obtained from a man between 18 and 29 years old in good health and CMV-seropositive. The CDR3 DNA sequence: TGTGCCAGCAGCTTGGGTTGGCGGACCACCTACGAGCAGTACTTC. Translating gives CASSLGWRTTYEQYF.